This T cell receptor (beta chain) was identified during a study of identical twins' blood T cells. Study-level background: About 6 alpha and about six beta libraries together yielded some 50 million reads.

Germline V gives CDR1 MNHEY, CDR2 SVGEGT. CDR3 size: 17 residues. Trimming removed 5 bases from V and 5 bases from J, with 22 bases in between. Each TCR cDNA library carried sample-specific barcodes on both ends. Using its own MiXCR run on the 5' RACE reads, TCRdb lists one record per CDR3 protein. The sample contains fewer than 450,000 distinct CDR3 sequences, about 28% of which appear only once. The chain recombines TRBV6-2 or TRBV6-3 with TRBJ1-5; D unresolved. Material: PBMCs. This receptor was taken from a woman between 18 and 50 years old in good health. The CDR3 loop is CASSRLRSGSVYQPQHF. The CDR3 DNA is TGTGCCAGCAGTCGCTTAAGGTCGGGGAGTGTTTATCAGCCCCAGCATTTT.